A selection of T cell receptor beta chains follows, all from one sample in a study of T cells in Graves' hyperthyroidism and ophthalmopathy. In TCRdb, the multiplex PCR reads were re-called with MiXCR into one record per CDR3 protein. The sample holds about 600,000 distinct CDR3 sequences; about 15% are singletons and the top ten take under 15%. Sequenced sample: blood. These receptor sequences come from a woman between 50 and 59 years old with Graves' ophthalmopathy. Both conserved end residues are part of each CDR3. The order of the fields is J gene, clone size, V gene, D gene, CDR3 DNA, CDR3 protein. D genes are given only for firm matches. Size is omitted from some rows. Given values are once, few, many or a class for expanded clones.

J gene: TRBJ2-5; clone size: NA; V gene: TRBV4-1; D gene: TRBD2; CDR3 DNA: TGCGCCAGCAGCCAAGATCCAGCTAGCGGACAAGAGACCCAGTACTTC; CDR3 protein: CASSQDPASGQETQYF
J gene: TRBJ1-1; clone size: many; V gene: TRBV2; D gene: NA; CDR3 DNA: TGTGCCAGCAGTGAAGACAGGGATGCTGAAGCTTTCTTT; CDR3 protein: CASSEDRDAEAFF
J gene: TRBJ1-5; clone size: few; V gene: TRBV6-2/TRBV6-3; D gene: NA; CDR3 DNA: TGTGCCAGCAGTTACTCCGAAGTTACCCGGCCCCAGCATTTT; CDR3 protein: CASSYSEVTRPQHF
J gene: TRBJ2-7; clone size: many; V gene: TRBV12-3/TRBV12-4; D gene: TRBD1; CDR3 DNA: TGTGCCAGCAGTTTTTCGGGACAGACCTACGAGCAGTACTTC; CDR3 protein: CASSFSGQTYEQYF
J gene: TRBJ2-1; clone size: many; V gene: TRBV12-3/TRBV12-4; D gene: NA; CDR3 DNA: TGTGCCAGCAGTCTTAGAGTCAGGGGGCAGGTAGCGGGGGCCATCAACTCCTACAATGAGCAGTTCTTC; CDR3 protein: CASSLRVRGQVAGAINSYNEQFF
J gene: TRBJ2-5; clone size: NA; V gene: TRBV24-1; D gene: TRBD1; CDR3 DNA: TGTGCCACCAGTGAGGGGGGACAGGGCAGACAAGAGACCCAGTACTTC; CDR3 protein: CATSEGGQGRQETQYF
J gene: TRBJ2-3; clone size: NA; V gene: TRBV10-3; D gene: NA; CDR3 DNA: TGTGCCATCAGCTCGAGCGGGAGCACAGATACGCAGTATTTT; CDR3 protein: CAISSSGSTDTQYF
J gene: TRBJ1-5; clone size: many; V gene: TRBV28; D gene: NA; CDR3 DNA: TGTGCCAGCAGTAGGACACAAAACACAGTCAATCAGCCCCAGCATTTT; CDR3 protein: CASSRTQNTVNQPQHF
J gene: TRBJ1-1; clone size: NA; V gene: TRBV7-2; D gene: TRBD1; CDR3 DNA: TGTGCCAGCAGCTTAGTCGTTTCGGACAGGTCTGAAGCTTTCTTT; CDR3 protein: CASSLVVSDRSEAFF
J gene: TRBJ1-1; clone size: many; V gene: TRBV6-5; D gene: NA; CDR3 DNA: TGTGCCAGCAGTTACATCCCAGGCAGGGTCGGGGACACTGAAGCTTTCTTT; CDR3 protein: CASSYIPGRVGDTEAFF
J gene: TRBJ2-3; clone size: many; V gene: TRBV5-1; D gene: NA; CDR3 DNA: TGCGCCAGCAGCTTGGTGGCGGGATCCGATACGCAGTATTTT; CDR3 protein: CASSLVAGSDTQYF
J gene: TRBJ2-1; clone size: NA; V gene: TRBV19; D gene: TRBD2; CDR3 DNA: TGTGCCAGTAGTATTATAGCGGGTAGATACAATGAGCAGTTCTTC; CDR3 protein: CASSIIAGRYNEQFF
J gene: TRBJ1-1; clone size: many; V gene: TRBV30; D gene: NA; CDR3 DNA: TGTGCCTGGACCGACGGCATGAACACTGAAGCTTTCTTT; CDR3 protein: CAWTDGMNTEAFF
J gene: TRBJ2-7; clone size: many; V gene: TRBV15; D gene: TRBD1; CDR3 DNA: TGTGCCACGAAGCTGGGACAGGGGCCCTCCTACGAGCAGTACTTC; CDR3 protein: CATKLGQGPSYEQYF
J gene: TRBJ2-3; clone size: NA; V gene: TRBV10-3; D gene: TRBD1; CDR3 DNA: TGTGCCATCAGTGACCGGGACAGGGCGAAAGATACGCAGTATTTT; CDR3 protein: CAISDRDRAKDTQYF
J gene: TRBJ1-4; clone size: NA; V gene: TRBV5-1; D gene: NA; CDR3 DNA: TGCGCCAGCAGCTTGGAGGGTTCAACTAATGAAAAACTGTTTTTT; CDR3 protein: CASSLEGSTNEKLFF
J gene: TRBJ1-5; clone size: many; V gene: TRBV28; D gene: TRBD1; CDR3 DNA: TGTGCCAGCAGTCCGCCTTGGGGACAGGGTTCAATGCAGCCCCAGCATTTT; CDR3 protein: CASSPPWGQGSMQPQHF
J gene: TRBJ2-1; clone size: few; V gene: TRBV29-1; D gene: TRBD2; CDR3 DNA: TGCAGCGTTGAAGGAGGACTAGCGGGTTCCTACAATGAGCAGTTCTTC; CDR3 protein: CSVEGGLAGSYNEQFF
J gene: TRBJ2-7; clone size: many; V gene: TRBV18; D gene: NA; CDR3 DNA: TGTGCCAGCTCACCACCGCGGGAATACGAGCAGTACTTC; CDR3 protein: CASSPPREYEQYF
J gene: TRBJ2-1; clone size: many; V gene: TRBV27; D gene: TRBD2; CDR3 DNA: TGTGCCAGCAGTTGGGGACTAGGTGGCAATGAGCAGTTCTTC; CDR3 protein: CASSWGLGGNEQFF
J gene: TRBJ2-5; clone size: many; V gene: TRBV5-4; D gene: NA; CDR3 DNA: TGTGCCAGCAGCCGACCGGACAGAAGTCAAGAGACCCAGTACTTC; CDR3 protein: CASSRPDRSQETQYF
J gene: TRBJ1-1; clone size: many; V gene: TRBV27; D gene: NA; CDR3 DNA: TGTGCCAGCAGCCGGCGGAGGGGCGAGGGGGTAGCTTTCTTT; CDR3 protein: CASSRRRGEGVAFF
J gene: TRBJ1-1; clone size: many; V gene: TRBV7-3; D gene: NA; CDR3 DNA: TGTGCCAGCAGCTTAAGGGGCAGGGGAGAGACTGAAGCTTTCTTT; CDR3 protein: CASSLRGRGETEAFF
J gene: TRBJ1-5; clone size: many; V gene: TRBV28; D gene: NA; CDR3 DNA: TGTGCCAGCAGCCCAGACAGACAGGGCAATCAGCCCCAGCATTTT; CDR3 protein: CASSPDRQGNQPQHF
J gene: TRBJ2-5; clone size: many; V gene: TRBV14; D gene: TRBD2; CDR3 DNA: TGTGCCAGCAGCCAAGGGGCTAAGCGGGAGAAAGAGACCCAGTACTTC; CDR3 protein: CASSQGAKREKETQYF
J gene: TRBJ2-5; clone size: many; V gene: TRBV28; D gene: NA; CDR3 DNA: TGTGCCAGCAGTAGCAAGGGGTATGGCGCATACCAAGAGACCCAGTACTTC; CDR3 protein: CASSSKGYGAYQETQYF
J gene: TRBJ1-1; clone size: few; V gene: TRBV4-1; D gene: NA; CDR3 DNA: TGCGCCAGCAGCCTAGAAGACAGGTCTAACATCATGAACACTGAAGCTTTCTTT; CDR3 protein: CASSLEDRSNIMNTEAFF
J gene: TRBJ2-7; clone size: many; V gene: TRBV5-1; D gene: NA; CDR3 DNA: TGCGCCAGCAGCCCGGGGGCGACAGTATCCTACGAGCAGTACTTC; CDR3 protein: CASSPGATVSYEQYF
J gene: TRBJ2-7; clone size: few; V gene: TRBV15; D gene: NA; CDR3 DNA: TGTGCCACCAGCAGAGATGTCTCGGCGAATTTGCAGTACTTC; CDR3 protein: CATSRDVSANLQYF
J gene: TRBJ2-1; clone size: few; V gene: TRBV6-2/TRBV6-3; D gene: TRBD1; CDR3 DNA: TGTGCCAGCAGATCTCCGGACAGGGGTCATGAGCAGTTCTTC; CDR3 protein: CASRSPDRGHEQFF
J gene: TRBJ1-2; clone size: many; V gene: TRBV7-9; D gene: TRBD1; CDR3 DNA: TGTGCCAGCAGCAATCGACAGGGGTTAGGTGGCTACACCTTC; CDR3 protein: CASSNRQGLGGYTF
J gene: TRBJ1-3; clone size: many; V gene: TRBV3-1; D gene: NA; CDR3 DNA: TGTGCCAGCAGCCAACTCTCTGGAAACACCATATATTTT; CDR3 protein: CASSQLSGNTIYF